This T cell receptor (beta chain) was documented in a study of T cell repertoires in cytomegalovirus infection. Turning to the study itself: Peptides in the study included HLA-C-restricted and HLA-B-restricted CMV epitopes. CMV infection plus the matching HLA type was flagged by public TCR beta signatures. General study findings and limits: There were carriers of CMV plus the relevant HLA, and cumulative public TCR beta family frequency identified them. HLA-C-restricted CMV-specific TCR beta clonotypes prevailed in the ex vivo response.

This clonotype was counted only a few times. The antigen is not known. TCRdb reanalysed the reads using MiXCR and keeps one entry per CDR3 protein. The table has around 360,000 distinct CDR3 sequences, about 35% seen once; the top ten hold about 14%. The sequencing used cultured PBMCs, collected from culture after CMV antigen stimulation. This clonotype was sampled from a human donor in good health (CMV status not recorded). Some clones in this sample may be carry-over from other donors' samples.

The DNA of the CDR3 is TGTGCCAGCAGCACACATGGCGGGGGTAGGGGTGGCTACACCTTC. Translation gives CASSTHGGGRGGYTF. The chain joins TRBV7-2 to TRBJ1-2; TRBD1 might be the D (5 bases). The CDR3 sequence is 15 residues long. The ends were cut back, 5 bases at V and 7 bases at J, with 20 bases in the middle. Germline V gene sequence: CDR1 SGHTA, CDR2 FQGNSA.